This T cell receptor (beta chain) was recovered during a study of T cells in Graves' hyperthyroidism and ophthalmopathy. Template material for amplifying TCR beta CDR3 regions consisted of RNA transcripts. During a first-round RT-PCR of the TCR CDR3, the HTBI primer set was used. TCRdb passed the multiplex PCR reads through MiXCR, listing each CDR3 protein once. The repertoire has some 340,000 distinct CDR3 sequences, roughly an eighth of them found once; the top ten carry 30% to 40%. Ophthalmopathy patients had Clinical Activity Score at least 3, NOSPECS grade at least 4, duration under 3 months. This clonotype was seen repeatedly, ten times or more. The CDR3 runs to 14 residues. Germline CDR1 is LNHNV and CDR2 is YYDKDF (reference sequence). V was cut by 0 bases and J by 5 bases, with 10 bases left in between.

The J gene is TRBJ1-2, the V gene TRBV15; maybe TRBD1 (5 bases). Sequencing was carried out using blood. The TCR originated in a woman aged 35 to 49 with Graves' ophthalmopathy. CDR3: CATSREWGKYGYTF. CDR3 DNA sequence: TGTGCCACCAGCAGAGAATGGGGGAAATATGGCTACACCTTC.